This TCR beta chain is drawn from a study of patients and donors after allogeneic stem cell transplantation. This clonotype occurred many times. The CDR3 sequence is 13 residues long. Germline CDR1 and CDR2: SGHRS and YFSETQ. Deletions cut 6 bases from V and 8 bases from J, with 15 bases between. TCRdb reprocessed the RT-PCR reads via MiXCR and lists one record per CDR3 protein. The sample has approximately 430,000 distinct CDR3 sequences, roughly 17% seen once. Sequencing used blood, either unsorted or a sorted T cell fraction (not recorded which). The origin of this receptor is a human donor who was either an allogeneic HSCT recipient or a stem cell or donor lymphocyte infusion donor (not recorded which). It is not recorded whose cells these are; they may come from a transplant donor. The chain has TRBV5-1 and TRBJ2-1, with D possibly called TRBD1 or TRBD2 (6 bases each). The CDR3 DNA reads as TGCGCCAGCACCACCGGGGGCCCGGATGAGCAGTTCTTC. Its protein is CASTTGGPDEQFF.